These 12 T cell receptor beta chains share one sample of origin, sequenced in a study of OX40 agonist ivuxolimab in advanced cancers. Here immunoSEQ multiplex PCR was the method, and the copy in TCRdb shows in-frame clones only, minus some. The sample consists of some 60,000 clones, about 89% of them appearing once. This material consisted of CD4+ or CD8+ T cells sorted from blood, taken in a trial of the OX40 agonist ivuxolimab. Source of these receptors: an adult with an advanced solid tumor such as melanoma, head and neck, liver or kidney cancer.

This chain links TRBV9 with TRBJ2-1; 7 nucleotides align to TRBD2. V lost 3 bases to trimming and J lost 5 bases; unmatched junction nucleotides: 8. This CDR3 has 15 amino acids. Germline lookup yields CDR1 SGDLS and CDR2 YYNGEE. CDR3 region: CASSEHPGGDNEQFF. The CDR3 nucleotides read TGTGCCAGCAGCGAGCATCCTGGGGGGGACAATGAGCAGTTCTTC.

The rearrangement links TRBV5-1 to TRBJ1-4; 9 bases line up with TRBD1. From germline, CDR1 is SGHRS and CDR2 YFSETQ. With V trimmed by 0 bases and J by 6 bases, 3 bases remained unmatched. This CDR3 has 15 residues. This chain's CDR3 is CASSLGDRDYEKLFF. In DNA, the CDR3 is TGCGCCAGCAGCTTGGGGGACAGGGACTATGAAAAACTGTTTTTT.

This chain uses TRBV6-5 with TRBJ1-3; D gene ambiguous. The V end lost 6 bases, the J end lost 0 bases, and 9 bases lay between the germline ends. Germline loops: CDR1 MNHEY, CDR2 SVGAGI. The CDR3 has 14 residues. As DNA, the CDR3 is TGTGCCAGCAGAAACAGTTACTCTGGAAACACCATATATTTT. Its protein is CASRNSYSGNTIYF.

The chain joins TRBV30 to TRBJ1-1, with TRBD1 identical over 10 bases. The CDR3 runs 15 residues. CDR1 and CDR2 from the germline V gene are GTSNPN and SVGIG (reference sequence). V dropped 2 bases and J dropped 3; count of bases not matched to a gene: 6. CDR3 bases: TGTGCCTGGAGTTACCTCGGGACAGGGGACACTGAAGCTTTCTTT. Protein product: CAWSYLGTGDTEAFF.

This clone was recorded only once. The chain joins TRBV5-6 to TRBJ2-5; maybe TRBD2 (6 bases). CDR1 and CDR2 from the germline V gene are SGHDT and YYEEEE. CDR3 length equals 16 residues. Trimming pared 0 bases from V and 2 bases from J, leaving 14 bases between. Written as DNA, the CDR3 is TGTGCCAGCAGCTTGGCCGGGGACTCTTGGCAAGAGACCCAGTACTTC. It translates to CASSLAGDSWQETQYF.

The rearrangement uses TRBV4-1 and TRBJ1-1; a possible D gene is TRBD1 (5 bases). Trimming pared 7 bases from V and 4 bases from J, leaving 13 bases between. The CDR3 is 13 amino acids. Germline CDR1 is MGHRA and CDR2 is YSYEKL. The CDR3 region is CASKTQGGTEAFF. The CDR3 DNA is TGCGCCAGCAAAACCCAGGGAGGCACTGAAGCTTTCTTT.

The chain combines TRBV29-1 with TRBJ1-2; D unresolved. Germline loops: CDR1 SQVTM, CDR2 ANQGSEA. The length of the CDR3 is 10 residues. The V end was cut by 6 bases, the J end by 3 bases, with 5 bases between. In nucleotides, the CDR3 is TGCAGCGTCTCGGACTATGGCTACACCTTC. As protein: CSVSDYGYTF.

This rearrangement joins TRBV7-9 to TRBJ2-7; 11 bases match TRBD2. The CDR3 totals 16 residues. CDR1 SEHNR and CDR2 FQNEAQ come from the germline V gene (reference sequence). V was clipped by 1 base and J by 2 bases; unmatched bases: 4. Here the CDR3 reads CASSLGSGGAAYEQYF. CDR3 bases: TGTGCCAGCAGCTTAGGTAGCGGGGGGGCCGCCTACGAGCAGTACTTC. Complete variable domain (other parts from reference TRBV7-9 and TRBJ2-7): DTGVSQNPRHKITKRGQNVTFRCDPISEHNRLYWYRQTLGQGPEFLTYFQNEAQLEKSRLLSDRFSAERPKGSFSTLEIQRTEQGDSAMYLCASSLGSGGAAYEQYFGPGTRLTVT.

CDR3 nucleotides: TGTGCCAGCCGCCCCTCTGGGGCCAACGTCCTGACTTTC. Translation gives CASRPSGANVLTF. The chain is built from TRBV14 and TRBJ2-6; no clear D gene. V was clipped by 8 bases and J by 0 bases, with 5 bases between them. The CDR3 sequence is 13 residues long. CDR1 and CDR2 (germline): SGHDN, FVKESK.

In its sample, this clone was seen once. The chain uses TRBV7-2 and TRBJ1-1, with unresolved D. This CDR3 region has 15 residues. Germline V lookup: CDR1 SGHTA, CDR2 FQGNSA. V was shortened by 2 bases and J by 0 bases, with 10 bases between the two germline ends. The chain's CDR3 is CASSLKAGLNTEAFF. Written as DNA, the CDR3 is TGTGCCAGCAGCTTAAAGGCAGGCTTGAACACTGAAGCTTTCTTT. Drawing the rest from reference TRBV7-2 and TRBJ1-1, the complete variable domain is GAGVSQSPSNKVTEKGKDVELRCDPISGHTALYWYRQSLGQGLEFLIYFQGNSAPDKSGLPSDRFSAERTGGSVSTLTIQRTQQEDSAVYLCASSLKAGLNTEAFFGQGTRLTVV.

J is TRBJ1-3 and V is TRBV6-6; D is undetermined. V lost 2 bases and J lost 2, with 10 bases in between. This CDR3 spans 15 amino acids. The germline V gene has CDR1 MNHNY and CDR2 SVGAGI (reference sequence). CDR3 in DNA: TGTGCCAGCAGTTACCTCCCCTCAACTGGAAACACCATATATTTT. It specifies CASSYLPSTGNTIYF.

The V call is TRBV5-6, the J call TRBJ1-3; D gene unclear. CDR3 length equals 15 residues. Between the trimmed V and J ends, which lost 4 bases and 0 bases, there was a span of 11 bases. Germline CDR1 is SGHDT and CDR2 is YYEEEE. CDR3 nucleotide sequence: TGTGCCAGCAGCGGGTTGTACCACTCTGGAAACACCATATATTTT. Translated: CASSGLYHSGNTIYF.